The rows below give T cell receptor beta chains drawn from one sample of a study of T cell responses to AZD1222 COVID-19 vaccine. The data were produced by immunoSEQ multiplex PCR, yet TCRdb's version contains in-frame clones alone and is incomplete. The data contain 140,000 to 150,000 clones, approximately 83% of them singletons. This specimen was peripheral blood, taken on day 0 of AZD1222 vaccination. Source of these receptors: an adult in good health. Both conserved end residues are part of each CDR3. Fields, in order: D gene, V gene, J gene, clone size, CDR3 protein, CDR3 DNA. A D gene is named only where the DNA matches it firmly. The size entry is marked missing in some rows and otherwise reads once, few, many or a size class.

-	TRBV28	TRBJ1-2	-	CASTSDTNYGYTF	TGTGCCAGCACGTCAGATACTAACTATGGCTACACCTTC
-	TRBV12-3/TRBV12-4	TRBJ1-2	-	CASTWGGDYGYTF	TGTGCCAGCACCTGGGGGGGGGACTATGGCTACACCTTC
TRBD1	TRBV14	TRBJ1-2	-	CASSQSLTGAGYTF	TGTGCCAGCAGCCAATCTTTGACAGGGGCTGGCTACACCTTC
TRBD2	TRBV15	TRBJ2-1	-	CATSRESSGVPHEQFF	TGTGCCACCAGCAGAGAATCTAGCGGGGTCCCCCATGAGCAGTTCTTC
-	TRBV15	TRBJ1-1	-	CATSRDSGRAFF	TGTGCCACCAGCAGAGATTCAGGGAGAGCTTTCTTT
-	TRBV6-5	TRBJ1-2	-	CASRAPGLGYGYTF	TGTGCCAGCAGAGCTCCGGGTCTCGGCTATGGCTACACCTTC
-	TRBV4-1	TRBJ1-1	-	CASSQEGGLEEAFF	TGCGCCAGCAGCCAAGAGGGGGGTTTGGAGGAAGCTTTCTTT
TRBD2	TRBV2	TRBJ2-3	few	CASRGLAGGRDTQYF	TGTGCCAGCAGAGGACTAGCGGGGGGCAGGGATACGCAGTATTTT
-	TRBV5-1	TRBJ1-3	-	CASSSGTQGNTIYF	TGCGCCAGCAGCTCCGGGACTCAAGGAAACACCATATATTTT
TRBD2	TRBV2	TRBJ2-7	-	CASSDGAGGDYEQYF	TGTGCCAGCAGTGACGGAGCGGGAGGGGACTACGAGCAGTACTTC
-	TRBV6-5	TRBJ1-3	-	CASSTGLARGNTIYF	TGTGCCAGCAGCACAGGGCTCGCTAGGGGAAACACCATATATTTT
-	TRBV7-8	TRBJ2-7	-	CASSLSQSREQYF	TGTGCCAGCAGCTTGTCACAGTCCCGCGAGCAGTACTTC
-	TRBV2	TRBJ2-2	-	CASSAGQGFLGEATGELFF	TGTGCCAGCAGTGCCGGGCAGGGGTTTTTAGGAGAGGCCACCGGGGAGCTGTTTTTT
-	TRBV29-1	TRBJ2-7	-	CSVGQWQPTYEQYF	TGCAGCGTCGGACAGTGGCAACCCACCTACGAGCAGTACTTC
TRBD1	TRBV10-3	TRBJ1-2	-	CAISKQGQTYGYTF	TGTGCCATCAGTAAACAGGGGCAGACCTATGGCTACACCTTC
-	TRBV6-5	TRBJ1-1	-	CASSYSGVENTEAFF	TGTGCCAGCAGTTACTCCGGGGTAGAGAACACTGAAGCTTTCTTT
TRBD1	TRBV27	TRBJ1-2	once	CASSPSDRGYGYTF	TGTGCCAGCAGTCCCTCCGACAGGGGCTATGGCTACACCTTC
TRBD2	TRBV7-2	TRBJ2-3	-	CASSPGLVGDTQYF	TGTGCCAGCAGCCCCGGACTAGTTGGAGATACGCAGTATTTT
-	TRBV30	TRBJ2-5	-	CAWKGQGPETQYF	TGTGCCTGGAAGGGCCAGGGGCCAGAGACCCAGTACTTC
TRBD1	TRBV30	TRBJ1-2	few	CAWGRDRPYGYTF	TGTGCCTGGGGCCGGGACAGACCCTATGGCTACACCTTC
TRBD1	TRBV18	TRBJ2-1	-	CASSSGQGRDNEQFF	TGTGCCAGCTCATCCGGACAGGGGAGGGACAATGAGCAGTTCTTC
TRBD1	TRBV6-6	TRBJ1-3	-	CLTSGQGTGNTIYF	TGTTTAACGTCGGGACAGGGGACGGGAAACACCATATATTTT
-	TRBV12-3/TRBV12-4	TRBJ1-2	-	CASSRHPGAGTF	TGTGCCAGCAGTCGTCACCCTGGAGCCGGCACCTTC
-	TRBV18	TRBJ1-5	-	CASSPHSNQPQHF	TGTGCCAGCTCACCACATAGCAATCAGCCCCAGCATTTT
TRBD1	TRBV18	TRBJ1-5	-	CASSPLRTGASNQPQHF	TGTGCCAGCTCACCACTTCGGACAGGGGCAAGCAATCAGCCCCAGCATTTT
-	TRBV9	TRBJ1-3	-	CASSVQSGNTIYF	TGTGCCAGCAGCGTCCAAAGTGGAAACACCATATATTTT
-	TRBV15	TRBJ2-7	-	CATSRDPASSYEQYF	TGTGCCACCAGCAGAGATCCTGCCAGCTCCTACGAGCAGTACTTC
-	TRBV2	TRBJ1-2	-	CASSDINYGYTF	TGTGCCAGCAGCGACATTAACTATGGCTACACCTTC
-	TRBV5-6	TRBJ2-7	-	CASSGGPPPSWEQYF	TGTGCCAGCAGCGGCGGACCTCCTCCCTCCTGGGAGCAGTACTTC
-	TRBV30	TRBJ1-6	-	CAWSVSAPLHF	TGTGCCTGGAGTGTGTCGGCACCCCTCCACTTT
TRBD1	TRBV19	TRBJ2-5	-	CASRGGQGRSETQYF	TGTGCCAGTAGGGGGGGACAGGGGAGGTCCGAGACCCAGTACTTC
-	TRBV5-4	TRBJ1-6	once	CASSLGRSTAGGNSPLHF	TGTGCCAGCAGCTTGGGTCGAAGCACCGCCGGCGGGAATTCACCCCTCCACTTT
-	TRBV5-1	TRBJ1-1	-	CASRDLGEAFF	TGCGCCAGCAGAGACCTCGGGGAAGCTTTCTTT
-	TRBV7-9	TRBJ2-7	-	CASSHTLDTPYEQYF	TGTGCCAGCAGCCACACCCTGGACACTCCCTACGAGCAGTACTTC